This T cell receptor beta chain derives from a study of T cell repertoires in cytomegalovirus infection. Study outcomes and limitations: CMV-specific TCR beta clonotypes restricted by HLA-C were the ones dominating the ex vivo response.

A note on this clonotype: Its matching antigen is unknown. The CDR3 ends on some other residue instead of the conserved phenylalanine or tryptophan, so this is likely a read error.

TCRdb analysed the reads with MiXCR anew, one entry per CDR3 protein. The sample has hundreds of thousands of distinct CDR3 sequences, roughly 31% seen once. CDR3 length: 18 amino acids. Per germline, CDR1 SGHNT and CDR2 YYREEE (reference sequence). Trimming took 1 base from V and 1 from J; bases not matched to a gene: 14. Here the sequenced sample was cultured CD8+ T cells from PBMCs, taken from culture after CMV antigen stimulation. The TCR was taken from a human donor in good health (CMV status not recorded). Some clones in this sample may be carry-over from other donors' samples. The chain combines TRBV5-4 with TRBJ2-7; 7 bases map to TRBD1. This chain's CDR3 is CASSLPALGTAFSYEQYS. The CDR3 nucleotides are TGTGCCAGCAGCTTGCCTGCATTGGGGACAGCCTTTTCCTACGAGCAGTACTCC.